This T cell receptor (beta chain) was obtained from a study of vaccination and CD4 T cells after COVID-19 (dated by TCRdb to between 2021 and 2024). Background on the whole study: Six males and four females were included in the convalescent cohort, with two Hispanic individuals, seven Caucasians, two Asians and one multiracial person represented. Each participant got two doses of either the Pfizer-BioNTech BNT162b2 vaccine (n=8) or the Moderna mRNA-1273 vaccine (n=2). Post-COVID blood samples from convalescent patients were collected a median of roughly 100 days after diagnosis, with a range of roughly 35 to 170 days. Post-vaccine blood samples were taken a median of about 72 days after the second vaccine dose, with a range of about 13 to 250 days. For stimulating the cultures, overlapping spike peptide pools were used, derived from SARS-CoV-2 as well as from the common cold coronaviruses HCoV-NL63, HCoV-OC43 and HCoV-229E. Control cultures received a CEFX viral epitope pool as the positive control, an HIV-1 Nef peptide pool as the negative control, or no peptide. In approximately ten COVID-19 convalescent patients and a handful of infection-naive healthy vaccine recipients, the spike-specific CD4+ TCR repertoire before mRNA vaccination was compared with the repertoire after mRNA vaccination. An earlier paper using these donors assessed, at the TCR clonotype level, memory CD4+ T cell crossreactivity between SARS-CoV-2 and common cold coronavirus spike proteins. The investigation overall reported the following: Relatively few convalescent patients were included in the study, and early timepoints after natural infection were not analyzed. Although the median number of SARS-CoV-2-reactive clonotypes went up from around 20 after infection to 35 to 40 after vaccination, the increase was not significant. In convalescent patients, a median roughly 85% of post-vaccine SARS-CoV-2-reactive clones were detected only after vaccination, suggesting vaccine-specific priming. Nearly all vaccine-specific clones in convalescent patients (304 of 307) were mono-reactive for SARS-CoV-2 spike rather than cross-reactive with common cold coronaviruses.

Libraries were built with PCR. At the Johns Hopkins FTIC core, DNA from the cultured CD4+ T cells underwent TCR sequencing with the Oncomine TCR Beta short-read assay. The QIAamp micro DNA kit was used to extract genomic DNA from the cultured CD4+ T cells. Oncomine TCR Beta libraries from cultured CD4+ T cells were pooled with unique dual indexes and sequenced on an Illumina iSeq 100. The source study handled its data this way. Non-productive sequences were filtered out, and CDR3s that did not start with C, did not end with F or W, or were shorter than 7 amino acids were discarded. The MANAFEST web application identified antigen-specific clonotypes by comparing peptide-stimulated wells against reference wells and other culture wells. For a clone to be called positive, the clone needed an FDR below 0.05, an odds ratio above 5, and a productive frequency above 0.1% in at least two of three replicate wells. Cross-reactive clonotypes were defined as significantly expanded in both SARS-CoV-2 spike wells and at least one common cold coronavirus spike condition. CDR3 homology was assessed with Levenshtein distances (stringdist) and unrooted phylogenetic trees (ape) in R version 3.6.1. TCRdb took the public reads, trimmed them with fastp at Q25, ran MiXCR for clone calling and kept in-frame beta chains. Each record represents a unique CDR3 protein, reported with the most common genes and DNA among its rows. These V and J calls are TCRdb output, not the study's own analysis. The sample records around 7,600 distinct CDR3 sequences, 50% of which are singletons. Less than 25% of the sample is held by the ten biggest clonotypes.

Inclusive of the bounding cysteine and phenylalanine, the CDR3 is 13 residues long. The sequence is cut down to CDR3 DNA, 39 bases in frame from base 1. V and J are truncated by 6 bases and 7 bases respectively, leaving an intervening sequence of 13 bases. CDR1 MNHNS and CDR2 SASEGT are derived from the germline V gene. A note on this clonotype: What antigen it recognizes has not been identified. Base qualities were left out, and no much larger clone turns up one base away.

The treatment or condition label here, explained by the study, means: roughly 10-day PBMC culture with coronavirus spike peptide pools or control peptides (ViraFEST assay). CD4+ T cells from unexposed donors were collected before the COVID-19 pandemic (2011-2018). The study used the ViraFEST assay, which expanded antigen-specific T cells with peptide pools and then identified expanded clonotypes by TCR sequencing. Each well held approximately 2 million PBMCs cultured in IMDM containing roughly 5% human AB serum and around 9.2 IU/ml IL-2, with 8.5 to 10 ug/ml peptide pools added. Half of the culture medium was replaced with fresh IL-2-containing medium on days 3 and 7. Once the cells had been in culture for less than 12 days, the EasySep CD4+ T cell isolation kit was used to isolate CD4+ T cells by negative selection. As cell number allowed, CD4+ T cells from unexposed donors were tested for reactivity to SARS-CoV-2 S and N and to four common cold coronavirus spike pools. Ficoll-Paque Plus gradient centrifugation was used to isolate PBMCs from whole blood, and the isolated PBMCs were then either used fresh or cryopreserved at -140C. In general, triplicate wells were set up for every culture condition. The leukapheresis product for the unexposed donors was obtained through commercial purchase.

The sequence derives from a human donor in good health. The sample taken for sequencing was CD4+ T cells from blood, cultured in vitro. This chain joins TRBV6-1 to TRBJ1-5, with the D gene not confidently named. Here the CDR3 is given as CASSVTGWQPQHF. At the DNA level, the sequence is TGTGCCAGCAGCGTCACGGGGTGGCAGCCCCAGCATTTT.